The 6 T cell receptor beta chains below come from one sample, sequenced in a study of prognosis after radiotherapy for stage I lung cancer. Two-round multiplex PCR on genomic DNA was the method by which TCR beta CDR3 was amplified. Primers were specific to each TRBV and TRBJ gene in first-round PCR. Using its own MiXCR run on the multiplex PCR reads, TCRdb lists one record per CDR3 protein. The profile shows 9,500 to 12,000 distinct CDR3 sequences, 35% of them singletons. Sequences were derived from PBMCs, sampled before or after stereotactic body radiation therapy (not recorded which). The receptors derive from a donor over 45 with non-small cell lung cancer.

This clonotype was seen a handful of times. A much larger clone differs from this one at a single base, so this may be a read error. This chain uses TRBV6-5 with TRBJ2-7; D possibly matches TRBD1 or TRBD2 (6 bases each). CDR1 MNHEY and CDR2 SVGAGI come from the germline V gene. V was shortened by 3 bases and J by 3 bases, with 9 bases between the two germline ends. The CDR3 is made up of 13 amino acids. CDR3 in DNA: TGTGCCAGCAGTTATGGGGGGCACTACGAGCAGTACGTC. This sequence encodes CASSYGGHYEQYV.

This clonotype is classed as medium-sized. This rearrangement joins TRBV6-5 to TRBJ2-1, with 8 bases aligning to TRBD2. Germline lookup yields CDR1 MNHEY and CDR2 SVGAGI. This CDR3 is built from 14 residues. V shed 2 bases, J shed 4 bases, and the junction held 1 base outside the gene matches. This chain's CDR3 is CASSYSGSYNEQFF. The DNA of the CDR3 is TGTGCCAGCAGTTACAGCGGGAGTTACAATGAGCAGTTCTTC.

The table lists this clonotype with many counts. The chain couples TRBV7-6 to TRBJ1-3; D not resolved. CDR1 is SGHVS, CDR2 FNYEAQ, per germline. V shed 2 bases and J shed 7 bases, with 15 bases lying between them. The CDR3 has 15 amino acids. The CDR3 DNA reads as TGTGCCAGCAGCTTACAGGTTGGGGAGAGGAACACCATATATTTT. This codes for CASSLQVGERNTIYF.

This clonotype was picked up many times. CDR3 region: CASSLEGRYGYTF. The CDR3 coding sequence is TGTGCCAGCAGTTTAGAGGGCAGGTATGGCTACACCTTC. The chain recombines TRBV12-3 or TRBV12-4 with TRBJ1-2; D remains unclear. This CDR3 has 13 amino acids. V lost 1 base, J lost 5 bases, and 8 bases lay in between.

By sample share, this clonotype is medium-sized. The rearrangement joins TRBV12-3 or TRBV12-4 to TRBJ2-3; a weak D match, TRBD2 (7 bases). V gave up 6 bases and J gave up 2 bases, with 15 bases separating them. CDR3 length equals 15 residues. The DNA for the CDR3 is TGTGCCAGCAGGGGAGGGGGGACCACCACAGATACGCAGTATTTT. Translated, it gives CASRGGGTTTDTQYF.

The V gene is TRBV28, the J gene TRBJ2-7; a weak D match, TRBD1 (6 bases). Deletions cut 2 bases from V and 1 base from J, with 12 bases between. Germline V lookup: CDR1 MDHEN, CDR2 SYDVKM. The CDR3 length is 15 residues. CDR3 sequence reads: CASSLAPGHSYEQYF. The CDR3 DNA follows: TGTGCCAGCAGTTTAGCGCCGGGACATTCCTACGAGCAGTACTTC.